These 14 T cell receptor beta chains came from one sample sequenced in a study of response to subunit inactivated influenza vaccine (dated by TCRdb to 2017 to 2018). Library creation used RT-PCR. The reads were generated on an Illumina HiSeq 2500. In TCRdb, the public reads were trimmed at Q25 with fastp and aligned with MiXCR, with productive beta chains retained. Every entry covers one CDR3 protein and lists the most common genes and DNA from its rows. The sample table records hundreds of thousands of distinct CDR3 sequences; 12% of these occur just once. The top ten constitute more than 8.5% of the sample. The sample here was PBMCs from blood, taken on the day of vaccination. The receptors were gathered from a man aged 50 to 59 who received an inactivated influenza vaccine. Donor details come from another sample of the same person, matched by shared clones.

The chain combines TRBV9 with TRBJ2-7; D might be TRBD1 or TRBD2, each matching 5 bases. Trimming removed 2 bases at V and 0 bases at J, with 9 bases between. The germline gives CDR1 SGDLS, CDR2 YYNGEE. CDR3 length: 14 residues. In nucleotides, the CDR3 is TGTGCCAGCAGCGTCCGGGGCCTCTCCTACGAGCAGTACTTC. Translation: CASSVRGLSYEQYF.

This sequence joins TRBV6-2 or TRBV6-3 and TRBJ2-2; D ambiguous. The germline V and J ends were trimmed by 5 bases and 1 base, with 8 bases remaining between them. In germline, CDR1 is MNHEY, CDR2 SVGEGT. CDR3 length equals 14 residues. CDR3 sequence: CASSPQVNTGELFF. The CDR3 DNA reads TGTGCCAGCAGTCCCCAGGTGAACACCGGGGAGCTGTTTTTT.

The chain recombines TRBV5-1 with TRBJ2-3; tentatively, D is TRBD1 or TRBD2 (6 bases each). Deletions cut 2 bases from V and 3 bases from J, with 16 bases between. The CDR3 runs to 16 residues. The germline V gene has CDR1 SGHRS and CDR2 YFSETQ. The CDR3 sequence is CASSLQGGRRTDTQYF. The DNA for the CDR3 is TGCGCCAGCAGCTTACAGGGAGGCCGCCGGACAGATACGCAGTATTTT.

This clonotype was seen a few times. This chain links TRBV10-3 with TRBJ2-7; 8 bases line up with TRBD2. The V gene's germline CDR1 is ENHRY and CDR2 SYGVKD. V lost 6 bases to trimming and J lost 0 bases; unmatched junction nucleotides: 10. The CDR3 spans 16 residues. CDR3 sequence: CAIRSREGTSSYEQYF. The CDR3 nucleotides read TGTGCCATCAGAAGCAGAGAGGGGACTAGCTCCTACGAGCAGTACTTC.

This rearrangement joins TRBV7-2 to TRBJ2-3; 11 positions agree with TRBD2. The CDR3 covers 16 residues. J lost 4 bases, V lost 6 bases, and 9 bases had no gene match. The germline V gene has CDR1 SGHTA and CDR2 FQGNSA. This CDR3 reads CASRPTSGRNADTQYF. The DNA for the CDR3 is TGTGCCAGCAGACCCACTAGCGGGAGAAATGCAGATACGCAGTATTTT.

The sample holds a few counts of this clonotype. The V gene is TRBV5-6, the J gene TRBJ2-5; unclear D gene. The CDR3 runs 14 residues. From germline, CDR1 is SGHDT and CDR2 YYEEEE. The V gene lost 2 bases and the J gene lost 5 bases, with 13 bases spanning the gap. CDR3 DNA sequence: TGTGCCAGCAGCTTTTCTGGCCGGTGGGAGACCCAGTACTTC. Its protein product is CASSFSGRWETQYF.

This clonotype was seen repeatedly, ten times or more. The chain links TRBV5-1 to TRBJ1-4; D is perhaps TRBD1 (6 bases). V lost 3 bases and J 6 bases, leaving 12 bases between the germline ends. There are 14 residues in the CDR3. CDR1 SGHRS and CDR2 YFSETQ come from the germline V gene. The CDR3 DNA follows: TGCGCCAGCAGCTCCGGGACACTTGATGAAAAACTGTTTTTT. Protein product: CASSSGTLDEKLFF.

The chain joins TRBV20-1 to TRBJ2-2, with TRBD2 matching over 9 bases. Trimming at V came to 5 bases and at J to 0 bases, leaving 1 base not matched to a gene. Germline CDR1 and CDR2: DFQATT and SNEGSKA (reference sequence). This CDR3 has 14 amino acids. CDR3 loop: CSAPSGANTGELFF. CDR3 DNA: TGCAGTGCTCCTAGCGGGGCGAACACCGGGGAGCTGTTTTTT.

J is TRBJ1-5 and V is TRBV27, with D perhaps matching TRBD1 (5 bases). Deletions cut 8 bases from V and 0 bases from J, with 8 bases between. The CDR3 loop spans 13 amino acids. Germline V gives CDR1 MNHEY, CDR2 SMNVEV (reference sequence). CDR3 in DNA: TGTGCCAGCTGGAGGGGTAGCAATCAGCCCCAGCATTTT. Amino acids: CASWRGSNQPQHF.

This clonotype was detected a few times. The chain is built from TRBV6-2 or TRBV6-3 and TRBJ1-1, with D possibly being TRBD1 (5 bases). Germline V lookup: CDR1 MNHEY, CDR2 SVGEGT. The CDR3 length is 13 residues. V was shortened by 8 bases and J by 4 bases, with 14 bases between the two germline ends. The CDR3 spells CASRSSGFTEAFF. The CDR3 DNA reads as TGTGCCAGCCGATCCTCAGGGTTCACTGAAGCTTTCTTT.

This clonotype was seen only a few times. The J gene is TRBJ2-7, the V gene TRBV29-1; TRBD2 is a possible D gene (6 bases). CDR3 length: 13 residues. Germline CDR1 SQVTM, CDR2 ANQGSEA. Trimming stripped 0 bases from V and 3 bases from J, with 9 bases between. The CDR3 DNA sequence: TGCAGCGTTGAAGATGGGACTGACTACGAGCAGTACTTC. Its protein is CSVEDGTDYEQYF.

This clonotype was observed at least ten times. The chain is built from TRBV27 and TRBJ1-2, with 8 bases identical to TRBD1. The CDR3 covers 14 residues. The trim removed 5 bases at V and 4 bases at J, leaving 6 bases unmatched. Germline V gene sequence: CDR1 MNHEY, CDR2 SMNVEV (reference sequence). The CDR3: CASSIRTGSYGYTF. The CDR3 DNA follows: TGTGCCAGCAGTATAAGGACAGGGAGCTATGGCTACACCTTC.

The chain carries TRBV19 and TRBJ2-1; 9 nucleotides match TRBD2. The CDR3 is made up of 16 amino acids. Per germline, CDR1 LNHDA and CDR2 SQIVND (reference sequence). Trimming took 6 bases from V and 4 from J; bases not matched to a gene: 10. The CDR3 spells CASSTLGGGVYNEQFF. Here the CDR3 DNA reads TGTGCCAGTAGCACCCTCGGCGGGGGGGTTTACAATGAGCAGTTCTTC.

This clonotype was observed a handful of times. V gene TRBV4-1 combines with J gene TRBJ1-6; TRBD1 matches 7 bases. The junction had 3 bases not matched to a gene; V was cut back by 1 base and J by 3 bases. The CDR3 is 16 amino acids. CDR1 and CDR2 (germline): MGHRA, YSYEKL. The chain's CDR3 is CASSQGTGDYNSPLHF. In nucleotides, the CDR3 is TGCGCCAGCAGCCAAGGGACAGGTGACTATAATTCACCCCTCCACTTT.